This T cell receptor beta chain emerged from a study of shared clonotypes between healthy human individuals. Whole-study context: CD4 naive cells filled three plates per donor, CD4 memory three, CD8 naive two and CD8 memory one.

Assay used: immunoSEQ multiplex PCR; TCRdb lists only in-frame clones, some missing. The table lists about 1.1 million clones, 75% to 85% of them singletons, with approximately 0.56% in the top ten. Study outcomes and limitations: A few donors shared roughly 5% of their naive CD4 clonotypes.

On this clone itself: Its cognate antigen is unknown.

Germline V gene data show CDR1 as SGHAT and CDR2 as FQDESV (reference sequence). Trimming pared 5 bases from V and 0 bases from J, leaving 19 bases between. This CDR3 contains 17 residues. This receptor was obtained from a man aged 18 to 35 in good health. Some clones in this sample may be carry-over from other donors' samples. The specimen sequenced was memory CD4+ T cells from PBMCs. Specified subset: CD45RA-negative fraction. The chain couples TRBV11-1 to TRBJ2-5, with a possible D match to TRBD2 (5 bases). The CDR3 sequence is CASSNLVLAVYQETQYF. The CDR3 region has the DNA TGTGCCAGCAGCAATTTGGTCCTAGCTGTGTACCAAGAGACCCAGTACTTC.